A selection of T cell receptor beta chains follows, all from one sample in a study of cytomegalovirus exposure and HLA in healthy donors. Repertoires were generated with immunoSEQ multiplex PCR, while TCRdb's copy carries only in-frame clones and drops some. The sample contains roughly 100,000 clones, over 65% of which appear only once. Sequenced material: PBMCs. All receptors derive from a human donor in good health. Each CDR3 is given with its conserved first and last residue. Part of the rows lack a size; the others show once, few, many or a class for expanded clones.

NA,TRBV7-9,TRBJ2-1,CASSLYGEGFYNEQFF
once,TRBV6-5,TRBJ1-1,CATHLGGHPNTEAFF
NA,TRBV12-5,TRBJ2-5,CASGSSGGRETQYF
NA,TRBV14,TRBJ2-5,CASSDFGLTQETQYF
NA,TRBV19,TRBJ1-4,CASRGEKLFF
NA,TRBV7-8,TRBJ2-2,CASRDRADTGELFF
NA,TRBV30,TRBJ1-2,CAWSSGQNYGYTF
few,TRBV6-1,TRBJ1-2,CAGRDRGIGGYTF
NA,TRBV19,TRBJ1-4,CASSIAGTNEKLFF
NA,TRBV18,TRBJ1-1,CASSPGQGLTAFF
NA,TRBV6-5,TRBJ1-2,CASSYGEGRSYGYTF
once,TRBV29-1,TRBJ1-1,CSVDRTANTEAFF
NA,TRBV5-1,TRBJ2-3,CASSILSDTQYF
NA,TRBV14,TRBJ2-5,CASSQGLPPKTQYF
NA,TRBV4-1,TRBJ2-2,CASSQLPGPGGGELFF
NA,TRBV9,TRBJ2-7,CASSVGGDSTYEQYF
NA,TRBV6-5,TRBJ1-1,CASSVGQANTEAFF